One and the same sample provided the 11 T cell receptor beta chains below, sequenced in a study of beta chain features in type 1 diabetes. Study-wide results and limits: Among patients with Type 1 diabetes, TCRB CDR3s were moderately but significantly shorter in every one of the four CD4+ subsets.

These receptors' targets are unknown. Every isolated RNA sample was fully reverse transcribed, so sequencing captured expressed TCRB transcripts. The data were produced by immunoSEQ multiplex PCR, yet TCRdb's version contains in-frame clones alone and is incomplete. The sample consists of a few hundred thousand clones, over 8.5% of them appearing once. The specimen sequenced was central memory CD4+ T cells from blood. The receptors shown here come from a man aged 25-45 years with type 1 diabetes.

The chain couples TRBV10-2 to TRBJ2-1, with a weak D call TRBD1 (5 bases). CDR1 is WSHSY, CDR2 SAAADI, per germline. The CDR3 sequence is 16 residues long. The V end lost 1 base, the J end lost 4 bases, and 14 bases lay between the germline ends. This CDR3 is CASSEFGAPPYNEQFF. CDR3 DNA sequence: TGCGCCAGCAGTGAGTTTGGGGCACCCCCTTACAATGAGCAGTTCTTC.

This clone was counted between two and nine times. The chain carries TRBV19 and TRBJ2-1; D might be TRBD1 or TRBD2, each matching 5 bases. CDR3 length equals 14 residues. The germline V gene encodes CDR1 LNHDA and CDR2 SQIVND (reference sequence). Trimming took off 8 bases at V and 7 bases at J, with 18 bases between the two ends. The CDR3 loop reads CASRLRGAGNEQFF. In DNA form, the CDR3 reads TGTGCCAGTCGGCTCAGAGGGGCAGGTAATGAGCAGTTCTTC.

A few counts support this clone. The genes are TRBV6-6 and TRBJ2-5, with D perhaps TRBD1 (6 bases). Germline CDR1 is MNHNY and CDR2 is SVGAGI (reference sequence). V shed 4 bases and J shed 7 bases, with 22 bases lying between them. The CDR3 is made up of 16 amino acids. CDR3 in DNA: TGTGCCAGCAGTTTACGGCCCAGGGGACAACCTTGGACCCAGTACTTC. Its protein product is CASSLRPRGQPWTQYF.

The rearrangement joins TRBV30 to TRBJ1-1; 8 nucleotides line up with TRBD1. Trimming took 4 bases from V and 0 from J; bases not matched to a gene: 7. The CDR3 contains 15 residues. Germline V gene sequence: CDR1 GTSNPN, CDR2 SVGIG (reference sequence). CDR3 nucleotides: TGTGCCTGGATAACAGGGGGTTCCCTGAACACTGAAGCTTTCTTT. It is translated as CAWITGGSLNTEAFF.

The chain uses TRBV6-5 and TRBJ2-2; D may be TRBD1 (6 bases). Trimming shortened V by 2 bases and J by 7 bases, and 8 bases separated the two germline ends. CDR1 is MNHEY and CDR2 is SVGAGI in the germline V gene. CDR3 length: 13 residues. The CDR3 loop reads CASSYRDIGELFF. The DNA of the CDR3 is TGTGCCAGCAGTTACCGGGACATCGGGGAGCTGTTTTTT.

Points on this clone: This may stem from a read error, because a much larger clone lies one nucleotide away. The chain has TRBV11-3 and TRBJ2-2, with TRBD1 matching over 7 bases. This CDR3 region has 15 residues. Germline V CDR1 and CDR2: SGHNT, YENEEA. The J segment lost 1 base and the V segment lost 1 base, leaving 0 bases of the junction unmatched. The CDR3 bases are TGTGCCAGCAGCTTAGGACAGGGGAACACCGGGGAGCTGTTTTTT. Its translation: CASSLGQGNTGELFF. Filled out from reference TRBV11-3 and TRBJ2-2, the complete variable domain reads EAGVVQSPRYKIIEKKQPVAFWCNPISGHNTLYWYLQNLGQGPELLIRYENEEAVDDSQLPKDRFSAERLKGVDSTLKIQPAELGDSAVYLCASSLGQGNTGELFFGEGSRLTVL.

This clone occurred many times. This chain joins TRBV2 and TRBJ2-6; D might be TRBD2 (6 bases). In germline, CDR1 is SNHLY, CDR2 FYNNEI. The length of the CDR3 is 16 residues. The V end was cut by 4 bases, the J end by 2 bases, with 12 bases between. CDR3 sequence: CASSGAGGTGANVLTF. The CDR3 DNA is TGTGCCAGCAGTGGAGCCGGGGGAACTGGGGCCAACGTCCTGACTTTC.

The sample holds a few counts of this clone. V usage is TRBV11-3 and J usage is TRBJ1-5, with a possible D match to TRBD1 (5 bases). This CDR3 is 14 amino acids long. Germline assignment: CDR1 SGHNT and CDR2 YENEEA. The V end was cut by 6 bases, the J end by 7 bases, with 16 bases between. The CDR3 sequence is CASSGGAPRQPQHF. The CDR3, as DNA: TGTGCCAGCAGTGGCGGGGCCCCCAGGCAGCCCCAGCATTTT. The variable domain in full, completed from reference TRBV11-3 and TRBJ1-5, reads EAGVVQSPRYKIIEKKQPVAFWCNPISGHNTLYWYLQNLGQGPELLIRYENEEAVDDSQLPKDRFSAERLKGVDSTLKIQPAELGDSAVYLCASSGGAPRQPQHFGDGTRLSIL.

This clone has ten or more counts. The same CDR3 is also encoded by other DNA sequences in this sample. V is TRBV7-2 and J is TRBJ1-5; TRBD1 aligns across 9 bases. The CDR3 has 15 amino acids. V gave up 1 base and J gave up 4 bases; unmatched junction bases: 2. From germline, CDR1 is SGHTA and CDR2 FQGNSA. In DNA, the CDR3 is TGTGCCAGCAGCTTAGTCGGGACAGGGAATCAGCCCCAGCATTTT. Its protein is CASSLVGTGNQPQHF. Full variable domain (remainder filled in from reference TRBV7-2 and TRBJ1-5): GAGVSQSPSNKVTEKGKDVELRCDPISGHTALYWYRQSLGQGLEFLIYFQGNSAPDKSGLPSDRFSAERTGGSVSTLTIQRTQQEDSAVYLCASSLVGTGNQPQHFGDGTRLSIL.

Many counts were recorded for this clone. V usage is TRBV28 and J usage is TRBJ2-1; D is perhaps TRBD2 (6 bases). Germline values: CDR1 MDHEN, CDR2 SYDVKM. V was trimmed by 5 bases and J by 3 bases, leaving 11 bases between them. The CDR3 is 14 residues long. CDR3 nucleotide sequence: TGTGCCAGCAGTCTCACTAGCCGCTACAATGAGCAGTTCTTC. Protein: CASSLTSRYNEQFF.

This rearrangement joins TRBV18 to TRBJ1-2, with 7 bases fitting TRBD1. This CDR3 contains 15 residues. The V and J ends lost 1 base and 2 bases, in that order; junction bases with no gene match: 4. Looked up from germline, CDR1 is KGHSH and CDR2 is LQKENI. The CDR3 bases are TGTGCCAGCTCACCACTCGAGGGGGCGAACTATGGCTACACCTTC. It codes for CASSPLEGANYGYTF.